This passage covers 25 T cell receptor beta chains from one sample sequenced in a study of metastatic and nonmetastatic thyroid tumors. No treatment had been given to any patient before thyroid surgery. TCRdb reprocessed the PCR reads using MiXCR. Here the sample spans around 42,000 clones, 10% to 12% being singletons. Sequenced sample: blood. Receptors were obtained from a female donor with papillary thyroid cancer or a benign thyroid nodule (not recorded which). Some clones in this sample may be carry-over from other donors' samples.

This clone was observed many times. This chain connects TRBV10-3 to TRBJ2-3; D is possibly TRBD2 (6 bases). The V end lost 2 bases, the J end lost 2 bases, and 11 bases lay between the germline ends. The CDR3 loop spans 15 amino acids. Germline-derived CDR1 and CDR2 are ENHRY and SYGVKD. As DNA, the CDR3 is TGTGCCATCAGTGAGCCTAGCGTCTACACAGATACGCAGTATTTT. Its protein is CAISEPSVYTDTQYF.

The V call is TRBV20-1, the J call TRBJ2-7; 8 bases agree with TRBD2. V shed 6 bases and J 0 bases; nucleotides not matched to a gene: 10. This CDR3 has 15 residues. CDR1 is DFQATT and CDR2 is SNEGSKA in the germline V gene (reference sequence). CDR3: CSAGFPSGLSYEQYF. The CDR3 bases are TGCAGTGCAGGATTCCCTAGCGGGCTCTCCTACGAGCAGTACTTC.

At least ten counts were recorded for this clone. Other nucleotide sequences from this sample produce the same CDR3. The chain recombines TRBV6-1 with TRBJ2-3; TRBD1 aligns across 7 bases. The CDR3 sequence is 14 residues long. V lost 7 bases and J lost 6; bases outside the gene matches: 10. The germline CDR1 and CDR2 sequences are MNHNS and SASEGT. DNA for the CDR3: TGTGCCAGCATTCGGGACAGCCCAGGGGATACGCAGTATTTT. The encoded protein is CASIRDSPGDTQYF.

In its sample, this clone was seen a few times. The rearrangement joins TRBV6-1 to TRBJ2-1, with a weak D call TRBD2 (6 bases). The CDR3 loop spans 14 amino acids. The V end was cut by 7 bases, the J end by 4 bases, with 14 bases between. Germline CDR1 and CDR2: MNHNS and SASEGT. The CDR3 nucleotides read TGTGCCAGCATCCTTAGCGGTGCTTACAATGAGCAGTTCTTC. Protein sequence: CASILSGAYNEQFF.

This clone has a count of ten or more. The CDR3 here is CASSLAGDLYNEQFF. The CDR3 nucleotides are TGTGCCAGCAGCTTAGCGGGGGACTTGTACAATGAGCAGTTCTTC. The genes are TRBV7-6 and TRBJ2-1; the D gene is possibly TRBD2 (6 bases). This CDR3 region has 15 residues. CDR1 is SGHVS, CDR2 FNYEAQ, per germline. With 0 bases removed from V and 4 bases from J, the gap between germline ends came to 10 bases.

This clone was picked up many times. A read error may account for a junction end that differs from germline. The chain links TRBV2 to TRBJ1-1, with a tentative D call TRBD1 (5 bases). Germline-derived CDR1 and CDR2 are SNHLY and FYNNEI. The CDR3 totals 14 residues. Here the CDR3 DNA reads TGTGCCAGCAGGGGGGACGGATTGAACACTGAAGCTCTCTTT. This codes for CASRGDGLNTEALF.

Ten or more counts support this clone. The V gene is TRBV9, the J gene TRBJ1-6; no clear D. CDR3 length equals 12 residues. Germline V gives CDR1 SGDLS, CDR2 YYNGEE. The V end lost 0 bases, the J end lost 8 bases, and 3 bases lay between the germline ends. In nucleotides, the CDR3 is TGTGCCAGCAGCGTAGGAGATTCACCCCTCCACTTT. Translated: CASSVGDSPLHF.

In its sample, this clone was seen many times. J is TRBJ1-5 and V is TRBV6-5; the D gene is possibly TRBD1 (5 bases). Looked up from germline, CDR1 is MNHEY and CDR2 is SVGAGI. The CDR3 is 14 residues long. The ends were cut back, 2 bases at V and 11 bases at J, with 16 bases in the middle. The CDR3 sequence: CASSYGGNLRAQHF. Written as DNA, the CDR3 is TGTGCCAGCAGTTACGGGGGAAACCTAAGGGCCCAGCATTTT.

As for this clone: This could be a read error, since a much larger clone is one nucleotide away. The sample has other DNA sequences that encode this CDR3 too. The J gene is TRBJ2-7, the V gene TRBV19, with D unclear. The CDR3 extends over 13 amino acids. V lost 2 bases and J lost 5, with 10 bases in between. Germline V CDR1 and CDR2: LNHDA, SQIVND (reference sequence). The CDR3: CASSIRTNHEQYF. The CDR3 DNA is TGTGCCAGTAGTATAAGGACGAACCACGAGCAGTACTTC.

The sample holds many counts of this clone. The chain carries TRBV14 and TRBJ1-6; D is possibly TRBD1 (5 bases). V was trimmed by 6 bases and J by 10 bases, leaving 16 bases between them. Germline V gene data show CDR1 as SGHDN and CDR2 as FVKESK. The CDR3 is made up of 14 amino acids. This CDR3 is CASRPDRASSPLHF. The CDR3 nucleotides read TGTGCCAGCAGACCCGACAGAGCATCGTCACCCCTCCACTTT.

This clone has a count of ten or more. The chain combines TRBV19 with TRBJ1-5; D may be TRBD1 (5 bases). The CDR3 sequence is 15 residues long. The germline gives CDR1 LNHDA, CDR2 SQIVND (reference sequence). V lost 0 bases and J lost 7, with 13 bases in between. The CDR3 DNA reads as TGTGCCAGTAGTATAGAAATTAGGGGTTTCCAGCCCCAGCATTTT. It yields the protein CASSIEIRGFQPQHF. Looking up the rest from reference TRBV19 and TRBJ1-5 gives the full variable domain: DGGITQSPKYLFRKEGQNVTLSCEQNLNHDAMYWYRQDPGQGLRLIYYSQIVNDFQKGDIAEGYSVSREKKESFPLTVTSAQKNPTAFYLCASSIEIRGFQPQHFGDGTRLSIL.

Ten or more counts support this clone. The junction differs from germline at one of its ends, possibly a read error. This sample also contains other DNA sequences that code for the same CDR3. This rearrangement joins TRBV19 to TRBJ1-1, with TRBD1 as a possible D gene (5 bases). From germline, CDR1 is LNHDA and CDR2 SQIVND (reference sequence). This CDR3 region has 14 residues. The CDR3 reads CASTRGHLNTEAFF. The CDR3, as DNA: TGTGCCAGTACCCGCGGACACTTGAACACTGAGGCTTTCTTT.

A note on this clone: This may arise from a read error, as a much more abundant clone is one base away. Other DNA sequences within the sample encode an identical CDR3. The chain employs TRBV9 and TRBJ2-1; D tentatively fits TRBD1 or TRBD2 (5 bases each). Looked up from germline, CDR1 is SGDLS and CDR2 is YYNGEE. V was clipped by 4 bases and J by 15 bases, with 17 bases between them. This CDR3 has 12 amino acids. CDR3 bases: TGTGCCAGCAGCCCAAGCATAGGGGAGTGGTTCTTC. It is translated as CASSPSIGEWFF.

This clone showed up many times. V usage is TRBV6-1 and J usage is TRBJ2-3, with 9 bases matching TRBD2. CDR1 MNHNS and CDR2 SASEGT come from the germline V gene. V gave up 0 bases and J gave up 4 bases; unmatched junction bases: 2. This CDR3 comprises 15 residues. The chain's CDR3 is CASSEAIAGADTQYF. CDR3 bases: TGTGCCAGCAGTGAAGCGATAGCGGGAGCAGATACGCAGTATTTT.

At least ten counts were recorded for this clone. It may be a read error: a sequence one base away is much more abundant. V is TRBV4-1 and J is TRBJ1-4, with D possibly being TRBD1 (5 bases). The CDR3 runs to 16 residues. V lost 3 bases, J lost 6 bases, and 17 bases lay in between. Germline CDR1 MGHRA, CDR2 YSYEKL. CDR3 region: CASSQTLAGGDEKLFF. The CDR3 DNA follows: TGCGCCAGCAGCCAGACCCTCGCTGGGGGGGATGAAAAACTGTTTTTT.

The sample holds many counts of this clone. V gene TRBV13 combines with J gene TRBJ2-3; 11 positions match TRBD2. V trimming: 5 bases; J trimming: 3 bases; junction bases outside the gene matches: 1. Germline CDR1 PRHDT, CDR2 FYEKMQ (reference sequence). CDR3 size: 14 residues. The CDR3 bases are TGTGCCAGCAGCACTAGCGGGGGTACAGATACGCAGTATTTT. It yields the protein CASSTSGGTDTQYF.

The gene calls are TRBV12-3 or TRBV12-4 and TRBJ2-1, with D unclear. CDR3 length equals 14 residues. The ends were cut back, 5 bases at V and 5 bases at J, with 13 bases in the middle. The CDR3 sequence: CASSPIGSDNEQFF. The CDR3 DNA is TGTGCCAGCAGTCCTATAGGGTCGGACAATGAGCAGTTCTTC.

The V gene is TRBV27, the J gene TRBJ2-7, with D possibly being TRBD2 (6 bases). The CDR3 spans 15 residues. The germline gives CDR1 MNHEY, CDR2 SMNVEV (reference sequence). The V end was cut by 2 bases, the J end by 4 bases, with 15 bases between. CDR3 residues: CASSLGAGLTYEQYF. The CDR3 DNA is TGTGCCAGCAGTTTAGGGGCTGGACTAACGTACGAGCAGTACTTC.

This clone occurred a few times. V usage is TRBV12-3 or TRBV12-4 and J usage is TRBJ1-6, with 9 bases identical to TRBD1. The CDR3 totals 14 residues. Germline trimming cut 7 bases from V and 10 bases from J; bases unmatched to any gene: 8. CDR3 in amino acids: CASTSGQGWSPLHF. The CDR3 DNA follows: TGTGCCAGCACCTCGGGACAGGGTTGGTCACCCCTCCACTTT.

Many counts were recorded for this clone. A read error may produce the germline difference seen at one junction end. The chain has TRBV7-7 and TRBJ2-5; TRBD2 aligns across 8 bases. Germline CDR1 reads SSHAT; CDR2 reads FNYEAQ (reference sequence). CDR3 length equals 14 residues. Written as DNA, the CDR3 is TGTGCTAGCAGCCCGGGGGGGGGGCATAAGACCCAGTACTTC. Amino acids: CASSPGGGHKTQYF.

In its sample, this clone was seen many times. The chain links TRBV30 to TRBJ1-6, with D possibly being TRBD1 (6 bases). The CDR3 is 13 residues long. In germline, CDR1 is GTSNPN, CDR2 SVGIG (reference sequence). The CDR3 spells CAWAWQGFSPLHF. As DNA, the CDR3 is TGTGCTTGGGCCTGGCAGGGGTTTTCACCCCTCCACTTT.

This clone came up many times. V usage is TRBV5-5 and J usage is TRBJ2-1; D ambiguous. Trimming left V 0 bases short and J 8 bases short, with 15 bases between. Germline CDR1 is SGHKS and CDR2 is YYEKEE (reference sequence). This CDR3 has 15 residues. CDR3: CASSLAGQPVHEQFF. DNA of the CDR3: TGTGCCAGCAGCTTGGCCGGGCAGCCGGTCCATGAGCAGTTCTTC.

This clone has a count of ten or more. V is TRBV28 and J is TRBJ1-5; TRBD1 aligns across 7 bases. This CDR3 is 15 amino acids long. J lost 7 bases, V lost 4 bases, and 10 bases had no gene match. Per germline, CDR1 MDHEN and CDR2 SYDVKM. Here the CDR3 DNA reads TGTGCCAGCAGTTCGCCCGAGACAGGGAAGCAGCCCCAGCATTTT. This codes for CASSSPETGKQPQHF. The whole variable domain, filled in from reference TRBV28 and TRBJ1-5, reads DVKVTQSSRYLVKRTGEKVFLECVQDMDHENMFWYRQDPGLGLRLIYFSYDVKMKEKGDIPEGYSVSREKKERFSLILESASTNQTSMYLCASSSPETGKQPQHFGDGTRLSIL.

In this sample, this clone turned up a few times. The chain employs TRBV7-9 and TRBJ2-1; TRBD1 might be the D (5 bases). Deletions cut 2 bases from V and 12 bases from J, with 8 bases between. The germline V gene encodes CDR1 SEHNR and CDR2 FQNEAQ (reference sequence). The CDR3 consists of 11 residues. This chain's CDR3 is CASSLWQGQFF. The CDR3 DNA reads as TGTGCCAGCAGCTTATGGCAGGGGCAGTTCTTC.

This clone was counted at least ten times. This chain joins TRBV2 and TRBJ2-3; TRBD2 aligns across 7 bases. The CDR3 sequence is 15 residues long. The germline V gene has CDR1 SNHLY and CDR2 FYNNEI. V lost 4 bases to trimming and J lost 6 bases; unmatched junction nucleotides: 10. DNA of the CDR3: TGTGCCAGCAGTGTGGCGGGAGCCTTAGGGGATACGCAGTATTTT. It yields the protein CASSVAGALGDTQYF.